This TCR beta chain was sequenced during a study of T cells in Graves' hyperthyroidism and ophthalmopathy (dated by TCRdb to the late 2010s). Looking at the study overall: Peripheral blood samples were taken at initial diagnosis, before any treatment was given. To identify TCR V-J signatures that set the groups apart, the researchers used a discovery cohort of about a hundred patients, made up of some 41 with Graves' ophthalmopathy and some 56 with stable Graves' hyperthyroidism. Prospective prediction of ophthalmopathy was tested in an independent validation cohort of approximately 19 hyperthyroidism patients and 17 patients who later progressed to ophthalmopathy. For training and testing, the 100 or so patients in the discovery cohort were randomly divided in a 7:3 ratio. Thyroid tissue and blood T-cell repertoires from about six Graves' hyperthyroidism patients were also compared in the study. Once sampling was done, hyperthyroidism patients were given methimazole at a starting dose of 30 mg daily, whereas ophthalmopathy patients were given high-dose intravenous methylprednisolone. TCR Vbeta CDR3 sequencing of fewer than 150 peripheral blood samples (under 45 ophthalmopathy, 75 to 80 hyperthyroidism and approximately 17 progressor patients) is reported in the paper.

Ophthalmopathy patients had moderately to severely active disease, Clinical Activity Score of at least 3, NOSPECS grade of at least 4, and duration under 3 months. Any patient with an uncontrolled infection, another autoimmune disease, pregnancy or lactation was excluded. Clinical symptoms, serum thyroxine and TRAb, thyroid ultrasound, and orbital computed tomography formed the basis for the diagnoses. PBMCs were isolated from approximately 10 ml of fresh peripheral blood by Ficoll-Paque density gradient centrifugation. Total RNA was extracted with Trizol reagent, and quality was checked on an Agilent 2100 Bioanalyzer. This clonotype was found many times. Its cognate antigen has yet to be identified. Base qualities are not at hand, and no much larger clone is one base apart. The TCR beta CDR3 regions were amplified from the RNA transcripts. The first round of RT-PCR for the TCR CDR3 was performed with the HTBI primer set and the Qiagen OneStep RT-PCR kit. Libraries were constructed in a second round of multiplex PCR, after which size selection and purification were carried out. Libraries were sequenced paired-end with 100 bp reads on an Illumina HiSeq2000. The study's processing was this. SOAPnuke was used to process the raw data, removing reads that contained adapters or uncalled bases, had a mean Phred below 15, or lacked an exact match to the constant primer or identifier. COPE v1.2.5 was used to merge the high-quality paired reads, and each unique nucleotide sequence was defined as a clonotype. MiTCR v1.1 was used to align the clonotypes against IMGT TRBV, TRBD and TRBJ reference segments. The analysis was restricted to V-J combinations with a frequency above 0.0001, which together covered 99% to 99.2% of the repertoires. The TCS score was defined as F50 (clonal expansion) divided by E x V (chaos), with BLOSUM62-based TCRdist calculated between CDR3 peptides within each V-J. Welch's t-statistics and random forest reduced 500 to 550 V-J features to 13, which were used in a naive Bayes classifier (R e1071). TCRdb's own reprocessing of the public reads used fastp at Q25 and MiXCR and kept productive beta chains. Rows are combined by CDR3 protein, so each entry shows the most common genes and DNA. Clone size and V and J calls follow TCRdb, not the original study. The sample data list a few hundred thousand distinct CDR3 sequences, and 15% of these were observed just once. Of the sample, approximately 19% is held by the ten largest clones.

Results the study describes overall, beyond this receptor: In validation, progression to ophthalmopathy was predicted by the model with more than 65% sensitivity and 72.22% specificity, a median of around 6.5 months before onset. No statistical method was used to fix the sample size in advance, and group allocation was not hidden from the investigators. A model built on a 13 V-J signature distinguished ophthalmopathy from stable hyperthyroidism, reaching approximately 89% sensitivity and about 81% specificity in cross-validation and 80%/75% in testing. Most expanded thyroid clonotypes (frequency above 0.001) were also found in blood, which suggests that blood repertoires may mirror thyroid immune responses.

Looking up the germline V gene yields CDR1 SGHTA and CDR2 FQGNSA. The CDR3, cysteine through phenylalanine, is 17 amino acids long. Of all the DNA, just the CDR3 is kept, 51 bases in frame from base 1. Here V drops 0 bases and J drops 3 bases, and the junction holds 10 bases not matched to any gene. The rearrangement joined TRBV7-2 to TRBJ2-7; 8 bases in between match TRBD2. The sequenced sample consisted of blood. This TCR was recovered from a woman in her sixties with Graves' ophthalmopathy. In nucleotide form, the sequence is TGTGCCAGCAGCTTAGCGGTACTAGCGGCCCCAATCTACGAGCAGTACTTC. This yields the protein CASSLAVLAAPIYEQYF.